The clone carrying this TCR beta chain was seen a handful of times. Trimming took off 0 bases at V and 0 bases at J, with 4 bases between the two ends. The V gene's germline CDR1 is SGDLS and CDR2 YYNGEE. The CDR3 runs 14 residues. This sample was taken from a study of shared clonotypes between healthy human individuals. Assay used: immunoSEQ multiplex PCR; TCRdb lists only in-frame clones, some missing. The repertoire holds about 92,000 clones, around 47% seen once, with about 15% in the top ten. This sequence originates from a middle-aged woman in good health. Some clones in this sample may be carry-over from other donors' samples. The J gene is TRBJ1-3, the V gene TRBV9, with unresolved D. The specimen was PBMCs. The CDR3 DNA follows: TGTGCCAGCAGCGTAGATCCCTCTGGAAACACCATATATTTT. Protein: CASSVDPSGNTIYF.